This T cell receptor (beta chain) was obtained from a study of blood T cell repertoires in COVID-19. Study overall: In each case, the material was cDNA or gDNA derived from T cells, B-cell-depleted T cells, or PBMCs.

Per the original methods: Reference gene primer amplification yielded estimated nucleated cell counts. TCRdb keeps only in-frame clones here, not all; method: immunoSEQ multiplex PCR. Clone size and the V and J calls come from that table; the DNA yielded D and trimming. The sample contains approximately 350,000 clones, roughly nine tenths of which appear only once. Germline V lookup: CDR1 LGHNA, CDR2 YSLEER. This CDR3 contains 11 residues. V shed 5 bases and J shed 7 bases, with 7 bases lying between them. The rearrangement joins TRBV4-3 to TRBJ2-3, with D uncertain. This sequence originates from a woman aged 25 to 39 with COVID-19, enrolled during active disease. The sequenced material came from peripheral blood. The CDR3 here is CASSNGHTQYF. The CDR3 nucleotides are TGCGCCAGCAGCAACGGTCATACGCAGTATTTT.